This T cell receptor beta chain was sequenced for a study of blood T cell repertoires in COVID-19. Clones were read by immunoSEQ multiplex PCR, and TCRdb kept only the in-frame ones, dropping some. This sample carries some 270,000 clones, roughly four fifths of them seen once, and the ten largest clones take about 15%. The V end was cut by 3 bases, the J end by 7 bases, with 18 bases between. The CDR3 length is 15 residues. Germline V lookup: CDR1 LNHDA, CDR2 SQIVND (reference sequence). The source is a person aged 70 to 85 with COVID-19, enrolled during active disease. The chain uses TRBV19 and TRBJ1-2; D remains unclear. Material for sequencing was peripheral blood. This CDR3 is CASSIPGGISGGYTF. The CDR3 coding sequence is TGTGCCAGTAGTATCCCGGGAGGAATCTCCGGTGGCTACACCTTC.